Below are 6 T cell receptor beta chains sequenced from a single sample in a study of beta chain features in type 1 diabetes. Their antigen targets remain unknown. Study findings and constraints: A moderate, significant TCRB CDR3 shortening appeared in type 1 diabetes across four CD4+ subsets.

Sequencing targeted expressed TCRB transcripts, as all isolated RNA had been reverse transcribed. Produced via immunoSEQ multiplex PCR; TCRdb's table is partial and in-frame only. Of 500,000 to 800,000 clones in the sample, 9.5% to 15% were seen once. The sequenced material came from naive CD4+ T cells from blood. These receptors were obtained from a young man with type 1 diabetes.

This clone was seen more than once but under ten times. The chain combines TRBV6-6 with TRBJ2-1; no definite D call. Germline CDR1 is MNHNY and CDR2 is SVGAGI (reference sequence). V lost 6 bases, J lost 0 bases, and 9 bases lay in between. This CDR3 has 14 amino acids. CDR3 region: CASSYSSSYNEQFF. The DNA of the CDR3 is TGTGCCAGCAGCTATTCGAGCTCCTACAATGAGCAGTTCTTC.

This clone was observed a few times. The V call is TRBV5-1, the J call TRBJ2-4; D may match TRBD1 or TRBD2 (5 bases each). The CDR3 is made up of 14 amino acids. The V end was cut by 4 bases, the J end by 2 bases, with 10 bases between. CDR1 is SGHRS, CDR2 YFSETQ, per germline. CDR3 protein: CASSHEGTKNIQYF. DNA for the CDR3: TGCGCCAGCAGCCATGAGGGGACCAAAAACATTCAGTACTTC.

This clone was counted only a few times. The genes are TRBV30 and TRBJ1-5; D may be TRBD1 (5 bases). This CDR3 is built from 15 residues. Germline V gene data show CDR1 as GTSNPN and CDR2 as SVGIG (reference sequence). V dropped 0 bases and J dropped 4 bases, with 13 bases sitting between them. The CDR3 sequence: CAWSVRGGLNQPQHF. CDR3 in DNA: TGTGCCTGGAGTGTACGTGGGGGGTTAAATCAGCCCCAGCATTTT. Complete variable domain (other parts from reference TRBV30 and TRBJ1-5): SQTIHQWPATLVQPVGSPLSLECTVEGTSNPNLYWYRQAAGRGLQLLFYSVGIGQISSEVPQNLSASRPQDRQFILSSKKLLLSDSGFYLCAWSVRGGLNQPQHFGDGTRLSIL.

CDR3 sequence reads: CASRPQGAFGQPQHF. The CDR3 DNA follows: TGTGCCAGTAGGCCACAGGGGGCGTTTGGCCAGCCCCAGCATTTT. This chain links TRBV19 with TRBJ1-5; 9 bases match TRBD1. In germline, CDR1 is LNHDA, CDR2 SQIVND (reference sequence). The CDR3 has 15 amino acids. The V segment lost 6 bases and the J segment 7 bases; nucleotides outside the gene matches: 10.

The chain joins TRBV10-3 to TRBJ1-1, with 7 bases lining up with TRBD1. This CDR3 has 15 amino acids. Trimming took 4 bases from V and 6 from J; bases not matched to a gene: 11. Germline V gene sequence: CDR1 ENHRY, CDR2 SYGVKD. CDR3 coding DNA: TGTGCCATCAGTGGAGCCTCCGGGACAGTCCCTGAAGCTTTCTTT. Encoded protein: CAISGASGTVPEAFF.

The V gene is TRBV5-1, the J gene TRBJ1-5; no definite D call. The CDR3 consists of 14 residues. Looked up from germline, CDR1 is SGHRS and CDR2 is YFSETQ. V was clipped by 5 bases and J by 1 base, with 10 bases between them. The CDR3 DNA is TGCGCCAGCAGTCCAGACACCAGCAATCAGCCCCAGCATTTT. Translating gives CASSPDTSNQPQHF.